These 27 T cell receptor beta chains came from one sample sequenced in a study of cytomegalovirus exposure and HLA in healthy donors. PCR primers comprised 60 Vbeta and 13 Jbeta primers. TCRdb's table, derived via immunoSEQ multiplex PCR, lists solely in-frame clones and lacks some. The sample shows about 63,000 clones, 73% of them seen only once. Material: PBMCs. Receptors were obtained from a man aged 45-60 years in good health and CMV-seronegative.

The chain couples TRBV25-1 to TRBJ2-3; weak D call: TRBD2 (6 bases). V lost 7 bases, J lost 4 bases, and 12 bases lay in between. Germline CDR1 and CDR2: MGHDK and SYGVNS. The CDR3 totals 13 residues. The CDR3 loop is CASTRGVPDTQYF. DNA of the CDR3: TGTGCCAGCACCCGCGGGGTCCCAGATACGCAGTATTTT.

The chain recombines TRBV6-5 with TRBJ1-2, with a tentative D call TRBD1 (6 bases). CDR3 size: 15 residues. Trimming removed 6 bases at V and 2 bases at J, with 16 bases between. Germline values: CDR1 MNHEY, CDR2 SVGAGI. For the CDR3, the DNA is TGTGCCAGCAGCCTCTGGATGGACAGAAACTATGGCTACACCTTC. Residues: CASSLWMDRNYGYTF.

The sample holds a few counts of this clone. CDR3 bases: TGCGCCAGCAGCTTCCCAGGACGGGGACTGCACGAGCAGTACTTC. Amino acids: CASSFPGRGLHEQYF. The chain has TRBV5-1 and TRBJ2-7, with D perhaps matching TRBD2 (6 bases). With 2 bases removed from V and 5 bases from J, the gap between germline ends came to 17 bases. Germline V gene sequence: CDR1 SGHRS, CDR2 YFSETQ. The CDR3 sequence is 15 residues long.

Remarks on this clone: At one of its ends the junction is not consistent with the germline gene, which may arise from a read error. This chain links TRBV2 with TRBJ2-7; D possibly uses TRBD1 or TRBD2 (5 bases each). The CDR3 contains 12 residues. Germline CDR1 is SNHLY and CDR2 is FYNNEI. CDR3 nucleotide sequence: TGTTCCAGCAGGGTAAGCGGCTACGAGCAGTACTTC. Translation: CSSRVSGYEQYF.

CDR3 protein: CASSFTGVVNQPQHF. The CDR3 bases are TGTGCCAGCAGCTTCACAGGGGTGGTCAATCAGCCCCAGCATTTT. This rearrangement joins TRBV5-4 to TRBJ1-5, with 7 nucleotides matching TRBD1. Germline V gene data show CDR1 as SGHNT and CDR2 as YYREEE (reference sequence). The CDR3 is 15 amino acids. The ends lost 2 bases at V and 3 bases at J; junction bases unmatched: 5.

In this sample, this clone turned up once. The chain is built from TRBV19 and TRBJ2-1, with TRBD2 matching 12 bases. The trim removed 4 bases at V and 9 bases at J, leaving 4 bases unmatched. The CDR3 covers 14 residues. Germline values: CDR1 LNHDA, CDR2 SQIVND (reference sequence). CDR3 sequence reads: CASSNGLAGIEQFF. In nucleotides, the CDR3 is TGTGCCAGTAGTAACGGACTAGCGGGGATTGAGCAGTTCTTC.

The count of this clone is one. CDR3 sequence reads: CASSPGGRTPNEQYF. The CDR3 DNA follows: TGTGCCAGCAGTCCTGGAGGGCGGACCCCCAACGAGCAGTACTTC. This chain uses TRBV27 with TRBJ2-7, with D perhaps TRBD2 (6 bases). Germline V gene data show CDR1 as MNHEY and CDR2 as SMNVEV (reference sequence). The V end was cut by 5 bases, the J end by 5 bases, with 19 bases between. This CDR3 has 15 residues.

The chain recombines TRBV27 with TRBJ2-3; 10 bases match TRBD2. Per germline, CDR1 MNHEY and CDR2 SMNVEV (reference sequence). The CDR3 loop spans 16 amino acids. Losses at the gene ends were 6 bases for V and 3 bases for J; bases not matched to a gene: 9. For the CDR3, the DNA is TGTGCCAGCAGCCTAGCGGGGGCCTCAAGGACAGATACGCAGTATTTT. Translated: CASSLAGASRTDTQYF.

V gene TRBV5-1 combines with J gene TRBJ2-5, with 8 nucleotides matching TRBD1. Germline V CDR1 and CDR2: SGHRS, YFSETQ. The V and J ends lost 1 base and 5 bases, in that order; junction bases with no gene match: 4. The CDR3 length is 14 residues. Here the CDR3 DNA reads TGCGCCAGCAGCTTGCAGGGGGCGCTGGAGACCCAGTACTTC. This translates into CASSLQGALETQYF.

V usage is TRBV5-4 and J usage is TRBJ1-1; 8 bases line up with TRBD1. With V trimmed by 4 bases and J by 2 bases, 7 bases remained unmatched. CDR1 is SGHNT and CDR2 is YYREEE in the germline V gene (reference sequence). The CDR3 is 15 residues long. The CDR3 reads CASSPGQGGNTEAFF. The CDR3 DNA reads TGTGCCAGCAGCCCCGGACAGGGAGGTAACACTGAAGCTTTCTTT. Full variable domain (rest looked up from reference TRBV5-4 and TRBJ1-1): ETGVTQSPTHLIKTRGQQVTLRCSSQSGHNTVSWYQQALGQGPQFIFQYYREEENGRGNFPPRFSGLQFPNYSSELNVNALELDDSALYLCASSPGQGGNTEAFFGQGTRLTVV.

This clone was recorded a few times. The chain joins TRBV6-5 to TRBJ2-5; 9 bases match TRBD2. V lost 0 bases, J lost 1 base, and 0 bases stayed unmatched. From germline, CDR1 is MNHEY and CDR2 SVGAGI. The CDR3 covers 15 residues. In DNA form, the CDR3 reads TGTGCCAGCAGTTACTCTAGCGGGGGCCAAGAGACCCAGTACTTC. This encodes CASSYSSGGQETQYF.

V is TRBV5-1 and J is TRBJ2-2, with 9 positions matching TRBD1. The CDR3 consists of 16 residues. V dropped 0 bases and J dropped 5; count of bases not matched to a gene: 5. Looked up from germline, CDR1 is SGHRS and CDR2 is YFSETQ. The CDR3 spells CASSLEQGAGTGELFF. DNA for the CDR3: TGCGCCAGCAGCTTGGAACAGGGGGCTGGGACCGGGGAGCTGTTTTTT.

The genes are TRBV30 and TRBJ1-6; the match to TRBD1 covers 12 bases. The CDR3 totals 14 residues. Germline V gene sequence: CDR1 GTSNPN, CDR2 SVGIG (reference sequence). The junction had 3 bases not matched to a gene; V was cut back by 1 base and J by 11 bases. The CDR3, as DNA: TGTGCCTGGAGTGCCGGGACAGGGGGCCCACCCCTCCACTTT. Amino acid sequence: CAWSAGTGGPPLHF. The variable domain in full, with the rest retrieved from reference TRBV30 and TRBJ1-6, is SQTIHQWPATLVQPVGSPLSLECTVEGTSNPNLYWYRQAAGRGLQLLFYSVGIGQISSEVPQNLSASRPQDRQFILSSKKLLLSDSGFYLCAWSAGTGGPPLHFGNGTRLTVT.

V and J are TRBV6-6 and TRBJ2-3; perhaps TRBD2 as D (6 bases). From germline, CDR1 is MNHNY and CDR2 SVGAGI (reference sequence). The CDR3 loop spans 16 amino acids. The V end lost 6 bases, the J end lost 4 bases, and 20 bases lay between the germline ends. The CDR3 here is CASRPQTSQVADTQYF. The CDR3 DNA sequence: TGTGCCAGCAGGCCACAGACTAGTCAGGTTGCAGATACGCAGTATTTT.

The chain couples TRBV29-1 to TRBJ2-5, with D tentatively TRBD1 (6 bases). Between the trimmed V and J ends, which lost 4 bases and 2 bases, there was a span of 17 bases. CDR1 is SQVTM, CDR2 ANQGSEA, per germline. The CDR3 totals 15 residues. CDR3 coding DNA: TGCAGCGTTGCGGGGACACCGACGGGGCAAGAGACCCAGTACTTC. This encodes CSVAGTPTGQETQYF.

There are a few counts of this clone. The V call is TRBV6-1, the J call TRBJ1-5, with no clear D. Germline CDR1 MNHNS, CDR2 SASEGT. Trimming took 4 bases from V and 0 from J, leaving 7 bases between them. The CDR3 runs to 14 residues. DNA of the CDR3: TGTGCCAGCAGTGGACGGAGTAGCAATCAGCCCCAGCATTTT. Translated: CASSGRSSNQPQHF.

DNA of the CDR3: TGTGCCAGCAGCTCCAGCTCCTACGAGCAGTACTTC. This translates into CASSSSSYEQYF. The J gene is TRBJ2-7, the V gene TRBV7-2; D is unresolved. This CDR3 is 12 amino acids long. Trimming removed 4 bases from V and 0 bases from J, with 4 bases in between. Germline assignment: CDR1 SGHTA and CDR2 FQGNSA.

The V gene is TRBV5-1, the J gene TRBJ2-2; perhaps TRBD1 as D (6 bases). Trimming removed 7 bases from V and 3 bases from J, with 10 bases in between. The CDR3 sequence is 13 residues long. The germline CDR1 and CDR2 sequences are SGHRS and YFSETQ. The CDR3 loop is CASGGVYTGELFF. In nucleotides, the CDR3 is TGCGCCAGCGGGGGCGTCTACACCGGGGAGCTGTTTTTT.

CDR3 residues: CASSFTPGAGGPGTQYF. In DNA, the CDR3 is TGTGCCAGCAGTTTTACCCCCGGAGCGGGGGGGCCCGGTACGCAGTATTTT. The chain is built from TRBV27 and TRBJ2-3; 10 nucleotides align to TRBD2. Unmatched junction bases numbered 14, after V lost 3 bases and J lost 8 bases. The length of the CDR3 is 17 residues. CDR1 and CDR2 (germline): MNHEY, SMNVEV (reference sequence).

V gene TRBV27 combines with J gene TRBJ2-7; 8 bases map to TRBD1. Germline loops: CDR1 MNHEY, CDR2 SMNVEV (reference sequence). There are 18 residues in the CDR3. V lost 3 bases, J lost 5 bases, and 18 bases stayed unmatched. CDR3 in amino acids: CASSFFPWTDREGHEQYF. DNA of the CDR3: TGTGCCAGCAGTTTTTTCCCCTGGACGGACAGGGAAGGGCACGAGCAGTACTTC.

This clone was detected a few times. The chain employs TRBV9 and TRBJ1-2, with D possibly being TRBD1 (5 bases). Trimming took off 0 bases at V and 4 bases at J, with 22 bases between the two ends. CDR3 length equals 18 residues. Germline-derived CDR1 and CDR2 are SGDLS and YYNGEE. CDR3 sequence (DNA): TGTGCCAGCAGCGTAGACCCCTCCGGAGGGGCAGAATCCTATGGCTACACCTTC. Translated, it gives CASSVDPSGGAESYGYTF.

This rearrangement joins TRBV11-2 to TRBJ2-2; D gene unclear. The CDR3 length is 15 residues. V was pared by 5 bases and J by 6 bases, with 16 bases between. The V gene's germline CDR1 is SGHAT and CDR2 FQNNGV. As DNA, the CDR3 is TGTGCCAGCAGCCCTCATGGAGCTAGAGCCGGGGAGCTGTTTTTT. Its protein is CASSPHGARAGELFF.

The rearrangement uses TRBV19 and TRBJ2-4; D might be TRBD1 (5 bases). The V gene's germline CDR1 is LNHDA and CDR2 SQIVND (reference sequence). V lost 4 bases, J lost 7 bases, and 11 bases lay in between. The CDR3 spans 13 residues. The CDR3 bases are TGTGCCAGTAGTAGGGCAGGGCCCAACATTCAGTACTTC. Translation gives CASSRAGPNIQYF.

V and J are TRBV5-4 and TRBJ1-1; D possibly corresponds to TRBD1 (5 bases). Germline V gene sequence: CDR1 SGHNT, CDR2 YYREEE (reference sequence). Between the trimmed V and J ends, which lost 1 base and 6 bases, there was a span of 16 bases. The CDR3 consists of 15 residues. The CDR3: CASSLRRRGVPEAFF. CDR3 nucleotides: TGTGCCAGCAGCTTGAGGAGACGGGGGGTCCCTGAAGCTTTCTTT.

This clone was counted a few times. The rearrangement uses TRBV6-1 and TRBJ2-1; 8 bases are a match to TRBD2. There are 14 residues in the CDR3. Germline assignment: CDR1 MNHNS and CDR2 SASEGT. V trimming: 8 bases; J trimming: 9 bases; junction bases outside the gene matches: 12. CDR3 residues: CASQRTGGAGEQFF. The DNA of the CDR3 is TGTGCCAGCCAACGGACCGGGGGGGCCGGTGAGCAGTTCTTC.

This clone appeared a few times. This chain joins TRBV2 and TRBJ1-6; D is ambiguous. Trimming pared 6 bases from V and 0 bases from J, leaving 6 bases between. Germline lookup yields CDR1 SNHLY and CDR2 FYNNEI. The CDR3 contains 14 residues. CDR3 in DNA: TGTGCCAGCAGGAACAACTCCTATAATTCACCCCTCCACTTT. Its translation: CASRNNSYNSPLHF.

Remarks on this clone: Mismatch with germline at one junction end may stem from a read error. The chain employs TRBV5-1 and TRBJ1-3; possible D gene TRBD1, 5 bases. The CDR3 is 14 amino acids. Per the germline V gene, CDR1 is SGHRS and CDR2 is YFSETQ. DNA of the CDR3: TGCGCCAGCAGCCCGGGGGACGGTCAAAACACCACATATTTT. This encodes CASSPGDGQNTTYF.